These 8 T cell receptor beta chains were sequenced from one sample in a study of OX40 agonist ivuxolimab in advanced cancers. The method was immunoSEQ multiplex PCR; TCRdb's version includes in-frame clones alone and lacks a portion of them. The sample lists some 11,000 clones; approximately 84% were seen once. This specimen consisted of CD4+ or CD8+ T cells sorted from blood, obtained in a trial of the OX40 agonist ivuxolimab. The receptors stem from an adult with an advanced solid tumor such as melanoma, head and neck, liver or kidney cancer.

CDR3 region: CASSLIGQDEQYF. CDR3 DNA sequence: TGTGCCAGCAGCTTAATAGGTCAGGACGAGCAGTACTTC. The V call is TRBV7-3, the J call TRBJ2-7, with no clear D. The CDR3 spans 13 residues. Trimming removed 1 base from V and 5 bases from J, with 9 bases in between. Germline V gene sequence: CDR1 SGHTA, CDR2 FQGTGA. Combining the CDR3 with reference TRBV7-3 and TRBJ2-7 gives the whole variable domain GAGVSQTPSNKVTEKGKYVELRCDPISGHTALYWYRQSLGQGPEFLIYFQGTGAADDSGLPNDRFFAVRPEGSVSTLKIQRTERGDSAVYLCASSLIGQDEQYFGPGTRLTVT.

The rearrangement joins TRBV4-1 to TRBJ2-6; no clear D gene. CDR1 MGHRA and CDR2 YSYEKL come from the germline V gene. The CDR3 is 13 residues long. V lost 5 bases, J lost 4 bases, and 6 bases lay in between. The CDR3 DNA follows: TGCGCCAGCAGCGTCGGGGGGGCCAACGTCCTGACTTTC. Translating gives CASSVGGANVLTF.

J is TRBJ2-6 and V is TRBV4-1, with D unresolved. The germline CDR1 and CDR2 sequences are MGHRA and YSYEKL. The ends were cut back, 4 bases at V and 0 bases at J, with 10 bases in the middle. This CDR3 is 16 amino acids long. The CDR3 nucleotides are TGCGCCAGCAGCCCGGTTATCCTCTCTGGGGCCAACGTCCTGACTTTC. Translating gives CASSPVILSGANVLTF.

The J gene is TRBJ2-3, the V gene TRBV15, with a weak D call TRBD1 (6 bases). The germline V and J ends were trimmed by 8 bases and 2 bases, with 14 bases remaining between them. The CDR3 sequence is 14 residues long. Germline CDR1 and CDR2: LNHNV and YYDKDF (reference sequence). The CDR3 is CATGTWDNTDTQYF. The CDR3 DNA reads as TGTGCCACCGGGACCTGGGACAACACAGATACGCAGTATTTT.

The V gene is TRBV19, the J gene TRBJ2-5, with D hard to call. The germline CDR1 and CDR2 sequences are LNHDA and SQIVND (reference sequence). The V gene lost 3 bases and the J gene lost 5 bases, with 10 bases spanning the gap. This CDR3 has 13 residues. This CDR3 reads CASSISGWETQYF. DNA for the CDR3: TGTGCCAGTAGTATTTCCGGGTGGGAGACCCAGTACTTC.

This clone was counted a few times. Other DNA sequences in this sample translate to the same CDR3. The chain uses TRBV7-9 and TRBJ1-6; weak D call: TRBD1 (5 bases). CDR3 length: 15 amino acids. V shed 6 bases and J shed 7 bases, with 16 bases lying between them. From germline, CDR1 is SEHNR and CDR2 FQNEAQ (reference sequence). The CDR3, as DNA: TGTGCCAGCAGTCCCCCCGGGACGGGGAATTCACCCCTCCACTTT. Amino acid sequence: CASSPPGTGNSPLHF.

This chain joins TRBV6-5 and TRBJ1-1, with TRBD1 as a possible D gene (6 bases). The CDR3 contains 15 residues. Trimming took 7 bases from V and 3 from J, leaving 18 bases between them. Looked up from germline, CDR1 is MNHEY and CDR2 is SVGAGI. The CDR3 coding sequence is TGTGCCAGCAAGCTGGCCGGGGGGCATTACACTGAAGCTTTCTTT. It yields the protein CASKLAGGHYTEAFF.

The chain joins TRBV6-6 to TRBJ2-1; TRBD2 matches 7 bases. Germline values: CDR1 MNHNY, CDR2 SVGAGI (reference sequence). J was trimmed by 0 bases and V by 5 bases; bases with no gene match: 4. This CDR3 has 15 residues. The CDR3 DNA reads as TGTGCCAGCAGTGCCACTAGCGCCTCCTACAATGAGCAGTTCTTC. Residues: CASSATSASYNEQFF.